Listed here are 25 T cell receptor beta chains from one sample, sequenced in a study of cytomegalovirus exposure and HLA in healthy donors (dated 2017 in TCRdb). Library creation used the immunoSEQ multiplex PCR assay. For the multiplex PCR, a mixture combining 60 forward primers for TCR Vbeta segments and 13 reverse primers for TCR Jbeta segments was used. Drawn from immuneACCESS, this table holds only the in-frame rearrangements with V and J called that TCRdb kept. Clones are partly lost; checked studies trace under half to an unresolved V gene and leave the rest unexplained. Present in this sample are some 180,000 clones, roughly 73% of which were seen just once. The ten largest clones add up to approximately 1.8% of the sample. The sequenced sample consisted of PBMCs. These receptors were collected from a woman aged 25 to 39 in good health and CMV-seronegative.

The CDR3 DNA is TGCGCCAGCAGCCCTGGGCAGGGGGCGCGCTACGAGCAGTACTTC. It is translated as CASSPGQGARYEQYF. The V gene is TRBV4-1, the J gene TRBJ2-7, with 8 bases identical to TRBD1. Germline V gives CDR1 MGHRA, CDR2 YSYEKL. Trimming cost V 4 bases and J 3 bases; bases outside gene matches: 8. This CDR3 is built from 15 residues.

The chain recombines TRBV28 with TRBJ2-7; 13 bases line up with TRBD2. The CDR3 has 15 amino acids. Germline V gives CDR1 MDHEN, CDR2 SYDVKM. J was trimmed by 4 bases and V by 4 bases; bases with no gene match: 4. CDR3 in DNA: TGTGCCAGCAGTTCCGGGACTAGCGGGGCTTACGAGCAGTACTTC. Translation gives CASSSGTSGAYEQYF.

This sequence joins TRBV4-1 and TRBJ1-3; 9 bases are shared with TRBD1. After removal of 1 base from V and 2 bases from J, the junction contained 9 bases not matched to a gene. Germline V gene data show CDR1 as MGHRA and CDR2 as YSYEKL. The CDR3 runs to 18 residues. This CDR3 is CASSQGDRVLSTGNTIYF. For the CDR3, the DNA is TGCGCCAGCAGCCAAGGGGACAGGGTTTTATCAACTGGAAACACCATATATTTT.

This sequence joins TRBV11-2 and TRBJ2-1; 16 bases align to TRBD2. Germline CDR1 and CDR2: SGHAT and FQNNGV. The CDR3 sequence is 15 residues long. The junction had 3 bases not matched to a gene; V was cut back by 4 bases and J by 9 bases. CDR3 sequence reads: CASSSGLAGGIEQFF. CDR3 sequence (DNA): TGTGCCAGCAGCTCGGGACTAGCGGGAGGGATTGAGCAGTTCTTC.

V is TRBV6-6 and J is TRBJ2-5; tentatively, D is TRBD2 (5 bases). Germline CDR1 is MNHNY and CDR2 is SVGAGI (reference sequence). The CDR3 spans 14 residues. Between the trimmed V and J ends, which lost 4 bases and 11 bases, there was a span of 20 bases. CDR3 DNA sequence: TGTGCCAGCAGTTCCGAGCTAGTCCGGGGTGAGCAGTACTTC. Amino acids: CASSSELVRGEQYF.

CDR3 sequence (DNA): TGCGCCAGCAGCCCGGGGACTAGTCGTGCAGATACGCAGTATTTT. Amino acids: CASSPGTSRADTQYF. The V call is TRBV5-1, the J call TRBJ2-3; 8 bases match TRBD2. Germline CDR1 is SGHRS and CDR2 is YFSETQ. The CDR3 covers 15 residues. J was trimmed by 4 bases and V by 4 bases; bases with no gene match: 8.

This clone has a handful of counts. This chain joins TRBV7-6 and TRBJ1-2, with D perhaps TRBD1 (5 bases). The CDR3 contains 13 residues. V was cut by 7 bases and J by 8 bases, with 17 bases left in between. Germline CDR1 reads SGHVS; CDR2 reads FNYEAQ. This CDR3 is CASIPSRGEGYTF. Written as DNA, the CDR3 is TGTGCCAGCATCCCATCAAGGGGCGAGGGCTACACCTTC.

Concerning this clone: The junction and the germline gene differ at one end; a read error may be behind it. The chain has TRBV4-1 and TRBJ1-2, with D unclear. CDR1 and CDR2 from the germline V gene are MGHRA and YSYEKL. There are 18 residues in the CDR3. CDR3 amino acids: CASSQVVVVNPPNYGYTF. The CDR3, as DNA: TGCGCCAGCAGCCAAGTTGTCGTAGTAAACCCACCTAATTATGGCTACACCTTC.

J is TRBJ1-2 and V is TRBV5-6; 8 positions match TRBD1. The V gene end was trimmed by 2 bases and the J gene end by 1 base; junction bases not matched to a gene: 7. The CDR3 has 16 residues. Germline V gene sequence: CDR1 SGHDT, CDR2 YYEEEE. The CDR3 loop reads CASSFTGGARNYGYTF. As DNA, the CDR3 is TGTGCCAGCAGCTTTACAGGGGGTGCTCGTAACTATGGCTACACCTTC. Looking up the rest from reference TRBV5-6 and TRBJ1-2 gives the full variable domain: DAGVTQSPTHLIKTRGQQVTLRCSPKSGHDTVSWYQQALGQGPQFIFQYYEEEERQRGNFPDRFSGHQFPNYSSELNVNALLLGDSALYLCASSFTGGARNYGYTFGSGTRLTVV.

The chain carries TRBV15 and TRBJ1-1; maybe TRBD1 (6 bases). Germline V lookup: CDR1 LNHNV, CDR2 YYDKDF (reference sequence). This CDR3 is built from 18 residues. Trimming cost V 1 base and J 4 bases, with 22 bases left between them. CDR3 protein: CATSRAGPGHTKGTEAFF. For the CDR3, the DNA is TGTGCCACCAGCAGAGCCGGACCGGGACACACGAAGGGCACTGAAGCTTTCTTT.

This clone was found a few times. V is TRBV27 and J is TRBJ2-7, with D maybe TRBD1 (6 bases). The CDR3 is made up of 14 amino acids. Trimming shortened V by 5 bases and J by 5 bases, and 16 bases separated the two germline ends. Looked up from germline, CDR1 is MNHEY and CDR2 is SMNVEV (reference sequence). The DNA of the CDR3 is TGTGCCAGCAGTCCGAACGACAGGCGGAACGAGCAGTACTTC. Protein sequence: CASSPNDRRNEQYF.

This clone was recorded a few times. The chain has TRBV30 and TRBJ2-7, with D perhaps TRBD1 (5 bases). Germline V gives CDR1 GTSNPN, CDR2 SVGIG (reference sequence). This CDR3 comprises 11 residues. V was trimmed by 2 bases and J by 6 bases, leaving 8 bases between them. The CDR3 sequence is CAWSTGSEQYF. DNA for the CDR3: TGTGCCTGGAGTACAGGAAGCGAGCAGTACTTC.

Ten or more counts support this clone. The chain employs TRBV12-5 and TRBJ1-1, with TRBD1 as a possible D gene (6 bases). Germline CDR1 reads LGHNT; CDR2 reads FRNRAP. The CDR3 consists of 15 residues. The V end was cut by 4 bases, the J end by 2 bases, with 14 bases between. CDR3 nucleotides: TGTGCTAGTGGTTCCATACCGGGACATAACACTGAAGCTTTCTTT. Protein sequence: CASGSIPGHNTEAFF.

The rearrangement uses TRBV27 and TRBJ1-2; a weak D match, TRBD1 (6 bases). Germline assignment: CDR1 MNHEY and CDR2 SMNVEV (reference sequence). The CDR3 runs 13 residues. V was pared by 4 bases and J by 7 bases, with 13 bases between. DNA for the CDR3: TGTGCCAGCAGTTCCTTGGGGGCGTGTGGCTACACCTTC. Translated, it gives CASSSLGACGYTF.

This clone showed up just a few times. As DNA, the CDR3 is TGTGCCAGCACCTCGACTAGCGGGAGGGGGGTCTCCTACAATGAGCAGTTCTTC. It codes for CASTSTSGRGVSYNEQFF. The V gene is TRBV7-2, the J gene TRBJ2-1; 14 nucleotides align to TRBD2. There are 18 residues in the CDR3. V lost 7 bases and J lost 0; bases outside the gene matches: 8. CDR1 SGHTA and CDR2 FQGNSA come from the germline V gene.

The chain joins TRBV5-1 to TRBJ2-7; 8 positions match TRBD1. With V trimmed by 4 bases and J by 4 bases, 10 bases remained unmatched. CDR1 SGHRS and CDR2 YFSETQ come from the germline V gene. CDR3 length: 15 amino acids. CDR3 DNA sequence: TGCGCCAGCAGCCAGACAGGGGACGTCTCTTACGAGCAGTACTTC. The encoded protein is CASSQTGDVSYEQYF.

This sequence joins TRBV11-2 and TRBJ2-3, with a tentative D call TRBD2 (6 bases). CDR3 length: 14 residues. The V end was cut by 5 bases, the J end by 5 bases, with 14 bases between. CDR1 and CDR2 (germline): SGHAT, FQNNGV. This CDR3 is CASSGGVGVDTQYF. As DNA, the CDR3 is TGTGCCAGCAGCGGAGGGGTTGGAGTAGATACGCAGTATTTT.

This chain links TRBV29-1 with TRBJ2-3, with 7 bases aligning to TRBD2. Germline CDR1 SQVTM, CDR2 ANQGSEA. Losses at the gene ends were 3 bases for V and 1 base for J; bases not matched to a gene: 4. The CDR3 runs 14 residues. The CDR3 bases are TGCAGCGTTGATAAGGGAGGGGGCACAGATACGCAGTATTTT. Residues: CSVDKGGGTDTQYF.

This chain joins TRBV25-1 and TRBJ2-5, with 12 bases aligning to TRBD2. CDR3 size: 14 residues. Per germline, CDR1 MGHDK and CDR2 SYGVNS. The V and J ends lost 4 bases and 7 bases, in that order; junction bases with no gene match: 4. The CDR3 protein is CASSAGLAGWTQYF. The CDR3 DNA sequence: TGTGCCAGCAGTGCCGGACTAGCGGGGTGGACCCAGTACTTC.

V usage is TRBV10-3 and J usage is TRBJ1-1, with 7 bases aligning to TRBD1. CDR3 length: 14 amino acids. The ends lost 6 bases at V and 3 bases at J; junction bases unmatched: 7. Germline CDR1 reads ENHRY; CDR2 reads SYGVKD. The CDR3 DNA follows: TGTGCCATCAGACAGGGGTATGGGGACACTGAAGCTTTCTTT. This gives the protein CAIRQGYGDTEAFF.

This clone was recorded once. The CDR3, as DNA: TGTGCCAGCAGGGTGGGACAGGGGGCTGCAACCGGGGAGCTGTTTTTT. Translation: CASRVGQGAATGELFF. The chain couples TRBV6-6 to TRBJ2-2; 12 bases line up with TRBD1. V trimming: 6 bases; J trimming: 5 bases; junction bases outside the gene matches: 7. Germline V lookup: CDR1 MNHNY, CDR2 SVGAGI (reference sequence). This CDR3 is 16 amino acids long.

The V call is TRBV7-2, the J call TRBJ1-5; D not certain. This CDR3 spans 14 amino acids. With 0 bases removed from V and 0 bases from J, the gap between germline ends came to 3 bases. CDR1 and CDR2 (germline): SGHTA, FQGNSA. Here the CDR3 reads CASSLAASNQPQHF. CDR3 sequence (DNA): TGTGCCAGCAGCTTAGCAGCTAGCAATCAGCCCCAGCATTTT.

The chain has TRBV6-7 and TRBJ2-1; 7 bases align to TRBD2. TRBV6-7 is annotated as an ORF whose role is uncertain. CDR3 length: 15 amino acids. Unmatched junction bases numbered 9, after V lost 5 bases and J lost 5 bases. The CDR3 spells CASSPGLERNNEQFF. In DNA, the CDR3 is TGTGCCAGCAGTCCCGGACTAGAACGCAACAATGAGCAGTTCTTC.

CDR3 DNA sequence: TGTGCCAGCAGCCTGGCAATAGCGGGGGCCAATGAGCAGTTCTTC. Translation gives CASSLAIAGANEQFF. V usage is TRBV5-5 and J usage is TRBJ2-1; 9 bases align to TRBD2. The CDR3 consists of 15 residues. V was pared by 4 bases and J by 6 bases, with 8 bases of the junction left unmatched. From germline, CDR1 is SGHKS and CDR2 YYEKEE (reference sequence). Full variable domain (missing parts from reference TRBV5-5 and TRBJ2-1): DAGVTQSPTHLIKTRGQQVTLRCSPISGHKSVSWYQQVLGQGPQFIFQYYEKEERGRGNFPDRFSARQFPNYSSELNVNALLLGDSALYLCASSLAIAGANEQFFGPGTRLTVL.

This clone was counted only a few times. The rearrangement uses TRBV19 and TRBJ1-1; perhaps TRBD1 as D (5 bases). This CDR3 is built from 14 residues. V lost 3 bases and J 5 bases, leaving 13 bases between the germline ends. Per the germline V gene, CDR1 is LNHDA and CDR2 is SQIVND (reference sequence). In DNA form, the CDR3 reads TGTGCCAGTAGTATGGCAGGGTTGTGGACTGAAGCTTTCTTT. Protein: CASSMAGLWTEAFF.